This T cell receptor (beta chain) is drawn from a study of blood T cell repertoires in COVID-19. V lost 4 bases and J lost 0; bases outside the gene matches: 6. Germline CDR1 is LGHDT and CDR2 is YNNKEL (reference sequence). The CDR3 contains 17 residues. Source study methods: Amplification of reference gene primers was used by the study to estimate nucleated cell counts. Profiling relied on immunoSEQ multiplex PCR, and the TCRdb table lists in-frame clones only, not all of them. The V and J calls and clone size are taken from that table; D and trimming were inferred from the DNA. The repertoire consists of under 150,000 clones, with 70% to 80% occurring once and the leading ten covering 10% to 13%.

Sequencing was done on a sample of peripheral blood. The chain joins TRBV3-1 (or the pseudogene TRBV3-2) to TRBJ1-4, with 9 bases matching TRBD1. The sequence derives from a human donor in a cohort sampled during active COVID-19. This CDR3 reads CASSRRTGGPTNEKLFF. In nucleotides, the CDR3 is TGTGCCAGCAGCCGACGAACAGGGGGCCCAACTAATGAAAAACTGTTTTTT.